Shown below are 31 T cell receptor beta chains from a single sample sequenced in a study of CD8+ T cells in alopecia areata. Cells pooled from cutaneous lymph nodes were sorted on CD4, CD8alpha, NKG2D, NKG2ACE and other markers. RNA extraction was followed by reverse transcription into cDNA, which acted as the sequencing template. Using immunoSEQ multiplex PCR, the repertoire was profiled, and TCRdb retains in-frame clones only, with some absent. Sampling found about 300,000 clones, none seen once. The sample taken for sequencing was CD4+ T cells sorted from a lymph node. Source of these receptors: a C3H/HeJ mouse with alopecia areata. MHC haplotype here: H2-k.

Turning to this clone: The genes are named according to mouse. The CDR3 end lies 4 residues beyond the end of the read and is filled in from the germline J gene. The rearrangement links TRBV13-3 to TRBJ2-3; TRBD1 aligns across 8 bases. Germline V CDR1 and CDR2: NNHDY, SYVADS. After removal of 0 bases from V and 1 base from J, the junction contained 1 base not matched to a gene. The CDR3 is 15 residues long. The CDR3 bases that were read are TGTGCCAGCAGTGATGTCAGGGGGCGTGCAGAA. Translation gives CASSDVRGRAE. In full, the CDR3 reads CASSDVRGRAETLYF.

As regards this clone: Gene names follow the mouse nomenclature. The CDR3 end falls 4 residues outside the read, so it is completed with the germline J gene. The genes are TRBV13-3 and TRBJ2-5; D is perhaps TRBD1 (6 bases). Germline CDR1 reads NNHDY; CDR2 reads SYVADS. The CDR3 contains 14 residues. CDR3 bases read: TGTGCCAGCAGTGAAGGGGCAGGGGAAGAC. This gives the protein CASSEGAGED. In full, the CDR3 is CASSEGAGEDTQYF.

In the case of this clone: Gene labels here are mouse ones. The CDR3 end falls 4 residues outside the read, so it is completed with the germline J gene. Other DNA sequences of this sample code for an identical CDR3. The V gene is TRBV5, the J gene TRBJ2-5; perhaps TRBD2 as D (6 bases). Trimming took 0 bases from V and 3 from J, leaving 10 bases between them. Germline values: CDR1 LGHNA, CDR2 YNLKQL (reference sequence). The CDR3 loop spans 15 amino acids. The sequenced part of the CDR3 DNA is TGTGCCAGCAGCCAAGATCGCTGGGGACAAGAC. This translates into CASSQDRWGQD. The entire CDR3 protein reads CASSQDRWGQDTQYF.

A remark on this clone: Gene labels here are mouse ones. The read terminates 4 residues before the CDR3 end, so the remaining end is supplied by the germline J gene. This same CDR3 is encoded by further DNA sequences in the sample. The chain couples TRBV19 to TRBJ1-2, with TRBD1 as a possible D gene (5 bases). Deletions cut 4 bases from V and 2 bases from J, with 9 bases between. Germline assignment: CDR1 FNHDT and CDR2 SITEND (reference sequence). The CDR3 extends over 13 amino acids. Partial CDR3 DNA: TGTGCCAGCAGTTCGGGGGGGAACTCC. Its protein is CASSSGGNS. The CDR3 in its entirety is CASSSGGNSDYTF.

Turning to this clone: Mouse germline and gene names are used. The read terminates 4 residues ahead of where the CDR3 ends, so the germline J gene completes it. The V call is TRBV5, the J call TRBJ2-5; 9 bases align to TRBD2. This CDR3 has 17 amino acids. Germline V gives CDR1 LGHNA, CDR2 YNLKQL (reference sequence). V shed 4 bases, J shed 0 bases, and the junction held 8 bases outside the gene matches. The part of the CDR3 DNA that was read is TGTGCCAGCAGCCTCCGGACTGGGGACCTTAACCAAGAC. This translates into CASSLRTGDLNQD. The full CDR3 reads CASSLRTGDLNQDTQYF.

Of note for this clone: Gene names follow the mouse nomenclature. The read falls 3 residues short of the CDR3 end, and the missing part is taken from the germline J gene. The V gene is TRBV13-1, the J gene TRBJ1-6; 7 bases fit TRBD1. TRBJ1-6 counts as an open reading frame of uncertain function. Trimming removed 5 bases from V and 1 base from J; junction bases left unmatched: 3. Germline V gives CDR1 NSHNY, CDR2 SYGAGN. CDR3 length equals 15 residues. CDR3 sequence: CASRAGQSYNSPLYF. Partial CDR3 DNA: TGTGCCAGCAGAGCGGGACAGTCCTATAATTCGCCC.

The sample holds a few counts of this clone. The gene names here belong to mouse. CDR3 amino acids: CTCSTGGSQNTLYF. The part of the CDR3 DNA that was read is TGCACCTGCAGTACAGGGGGCAGTCAAAAC. The chain combines TRBV1 with TRBJ2-4, with TRBD1 identical over 9 bases. The read terminates 4 residues ahead of where the CDR3 ends, so the germline J gene completes it. V gave up 5 bases and J gave up 0 bases; unmatched junction bases: 0. CDR3 length: 14 residues. Germline loops: CDR1 NSQYPW, CDR2 LRSPGD (reference sequence).

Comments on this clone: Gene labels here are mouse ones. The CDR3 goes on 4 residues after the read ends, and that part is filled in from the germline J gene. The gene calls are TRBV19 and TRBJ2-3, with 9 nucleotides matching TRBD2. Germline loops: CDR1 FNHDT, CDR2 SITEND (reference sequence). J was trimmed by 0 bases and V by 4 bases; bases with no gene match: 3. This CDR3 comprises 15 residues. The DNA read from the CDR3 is TGTGCCAGCAGTGATGGGGGGGCGAGTGCAGAA. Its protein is CASSDGGASAE. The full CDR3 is CASSDGGASAETLYF. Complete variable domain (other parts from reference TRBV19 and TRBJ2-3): GGIITQTPKFLIGQEGQKLTLKCQQNFNHDTMYWYRQDSGKGLRLIYYSITENDLQKGDLSEGYDASREKKSSFSLTVTSAQKNEMAVFLCASSDGGASAETLYFGSGTRLTVL.

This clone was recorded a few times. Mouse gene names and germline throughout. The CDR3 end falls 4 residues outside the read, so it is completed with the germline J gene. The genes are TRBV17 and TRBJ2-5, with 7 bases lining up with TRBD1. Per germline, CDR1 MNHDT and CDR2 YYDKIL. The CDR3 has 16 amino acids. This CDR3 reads CASSRETGRPRDTQYF. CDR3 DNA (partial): TGTGCTAGCAGTAGGGAGACAGGGAGGCCTCGGGAC.

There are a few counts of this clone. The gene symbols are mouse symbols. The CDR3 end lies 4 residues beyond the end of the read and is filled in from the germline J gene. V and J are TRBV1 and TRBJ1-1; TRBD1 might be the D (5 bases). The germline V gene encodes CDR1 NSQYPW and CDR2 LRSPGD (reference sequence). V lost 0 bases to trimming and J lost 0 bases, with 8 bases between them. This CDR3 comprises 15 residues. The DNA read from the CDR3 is TGCACCTGCAGTGCAGATACAGGTGCAAACACA. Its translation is CTCSADTGANT. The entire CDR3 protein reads CTCSADTGANTEVFF.

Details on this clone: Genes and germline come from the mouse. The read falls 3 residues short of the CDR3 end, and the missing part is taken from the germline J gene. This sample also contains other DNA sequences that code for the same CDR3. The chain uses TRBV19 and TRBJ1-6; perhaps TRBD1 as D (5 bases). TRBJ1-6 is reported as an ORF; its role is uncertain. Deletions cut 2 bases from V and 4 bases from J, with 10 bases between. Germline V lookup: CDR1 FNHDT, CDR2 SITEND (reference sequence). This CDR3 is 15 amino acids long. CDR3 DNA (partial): TGTGCCAGCAGTATCGGAGACAGTTATAATTCGCCC. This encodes CASSIGDSYNSP. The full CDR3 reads CASSIGDSYNSPLYF.

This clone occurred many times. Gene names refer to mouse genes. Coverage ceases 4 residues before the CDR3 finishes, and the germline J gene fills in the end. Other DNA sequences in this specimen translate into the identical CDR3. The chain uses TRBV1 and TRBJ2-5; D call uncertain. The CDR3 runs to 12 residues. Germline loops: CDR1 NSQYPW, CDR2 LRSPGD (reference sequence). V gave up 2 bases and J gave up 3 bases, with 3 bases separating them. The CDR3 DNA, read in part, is TGCACCTGCAGTGCACAGCAAGAC. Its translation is CTCSAQQD. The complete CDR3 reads CTCSAQQDTQYF.

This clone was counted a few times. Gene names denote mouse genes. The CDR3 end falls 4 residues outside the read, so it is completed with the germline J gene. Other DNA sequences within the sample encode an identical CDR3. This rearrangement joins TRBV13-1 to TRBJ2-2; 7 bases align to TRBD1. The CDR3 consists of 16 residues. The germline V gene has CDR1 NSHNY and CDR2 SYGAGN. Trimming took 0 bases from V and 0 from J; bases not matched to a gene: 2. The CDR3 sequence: CASSDARGSNTGQLYF. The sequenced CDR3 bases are TGTGCCAGCAGTGATGCCAGGGGGTCAAACACCGGG.

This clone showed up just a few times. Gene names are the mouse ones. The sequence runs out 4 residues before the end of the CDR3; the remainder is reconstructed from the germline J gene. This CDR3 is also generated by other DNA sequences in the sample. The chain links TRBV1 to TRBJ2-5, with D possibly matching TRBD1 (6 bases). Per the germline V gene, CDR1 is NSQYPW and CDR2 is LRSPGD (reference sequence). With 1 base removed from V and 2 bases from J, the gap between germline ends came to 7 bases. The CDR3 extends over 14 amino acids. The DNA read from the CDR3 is TGCACCTGCAGTGCAGGGACAGCCCAAGAC. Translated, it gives CTCSAGTAQD. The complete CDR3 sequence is CTCSAGTAQDTQYF.

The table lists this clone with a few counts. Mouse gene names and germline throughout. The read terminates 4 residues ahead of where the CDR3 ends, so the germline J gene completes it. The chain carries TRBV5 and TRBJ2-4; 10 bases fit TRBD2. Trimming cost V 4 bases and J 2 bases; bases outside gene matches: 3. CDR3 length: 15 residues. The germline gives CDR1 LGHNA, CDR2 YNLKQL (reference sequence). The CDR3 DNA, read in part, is TGTGCCAGCAGCCCCGGGACTGGGGTTCAAAAC. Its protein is CASSPGTGVQN. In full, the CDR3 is CASSPGTGVQNTLYF.

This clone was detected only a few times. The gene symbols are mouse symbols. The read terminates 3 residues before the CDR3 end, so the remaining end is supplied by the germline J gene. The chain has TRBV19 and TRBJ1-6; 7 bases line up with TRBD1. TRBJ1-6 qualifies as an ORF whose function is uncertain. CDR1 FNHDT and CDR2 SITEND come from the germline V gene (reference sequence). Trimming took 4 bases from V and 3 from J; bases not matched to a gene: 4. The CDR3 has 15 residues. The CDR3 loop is CASSPQGIYNSPLYF. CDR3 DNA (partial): TGTGCCAGCAGTCCACAGGGGATCTATAATTCGCCC.

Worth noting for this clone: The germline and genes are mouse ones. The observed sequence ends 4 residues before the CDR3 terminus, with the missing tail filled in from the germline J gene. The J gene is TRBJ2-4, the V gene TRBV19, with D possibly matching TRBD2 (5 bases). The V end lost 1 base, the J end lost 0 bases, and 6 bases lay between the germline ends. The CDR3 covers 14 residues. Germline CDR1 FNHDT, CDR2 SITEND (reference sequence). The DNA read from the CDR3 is TGTGCCAGCAGTATACTGGGTAGTCAAAAC. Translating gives CASSILGSQN. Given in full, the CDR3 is CASSILGSQNTLYF.

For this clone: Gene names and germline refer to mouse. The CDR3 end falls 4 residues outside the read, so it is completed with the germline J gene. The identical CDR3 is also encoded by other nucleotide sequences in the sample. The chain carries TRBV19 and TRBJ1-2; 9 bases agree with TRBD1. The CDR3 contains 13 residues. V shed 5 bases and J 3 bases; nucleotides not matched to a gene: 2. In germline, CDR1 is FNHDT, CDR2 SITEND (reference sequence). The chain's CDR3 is CASSRDRDSDYTF. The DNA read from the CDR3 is TGTGCCAGCAGCAGGGACAGGGACTCC.

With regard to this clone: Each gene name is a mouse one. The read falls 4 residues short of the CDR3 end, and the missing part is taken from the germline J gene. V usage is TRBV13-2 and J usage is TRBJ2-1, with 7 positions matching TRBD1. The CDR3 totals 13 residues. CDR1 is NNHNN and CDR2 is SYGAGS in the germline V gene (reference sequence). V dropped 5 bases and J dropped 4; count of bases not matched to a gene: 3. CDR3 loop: CASGKTGYAEQFF. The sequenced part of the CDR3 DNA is TGTGCCAGCGGGAAGACAGGGTATGCT.

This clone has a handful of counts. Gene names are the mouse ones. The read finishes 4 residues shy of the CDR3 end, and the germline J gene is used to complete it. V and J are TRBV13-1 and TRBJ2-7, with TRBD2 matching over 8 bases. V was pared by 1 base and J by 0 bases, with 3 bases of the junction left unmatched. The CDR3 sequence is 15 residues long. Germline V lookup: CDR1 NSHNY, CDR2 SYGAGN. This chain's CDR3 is CASSDSWGDSYEQYF. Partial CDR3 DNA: TGTGCCAGCAGTGATAGCTGGGGGGACTCCTAT.

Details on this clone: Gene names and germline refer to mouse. The CDR3 reads CASSDGDKTNSDYTF. The DNA read from the CDR3 is TGTGCCAGCAGTGATGGAGACAAAACAAACTCC. The chain carries TRBV13-1 and TRBJ1-2; no definite D call. Read sequence stops 4 residues before the CDR3 end, and the germline J gene provides the missing end. From germline, CDR1 is NSHNY and CDR2 SYGAGN. The CDR3 extends over 15 amino acids. V lost 0 bases, J lost 0 bases, and 9 bases lay in between.

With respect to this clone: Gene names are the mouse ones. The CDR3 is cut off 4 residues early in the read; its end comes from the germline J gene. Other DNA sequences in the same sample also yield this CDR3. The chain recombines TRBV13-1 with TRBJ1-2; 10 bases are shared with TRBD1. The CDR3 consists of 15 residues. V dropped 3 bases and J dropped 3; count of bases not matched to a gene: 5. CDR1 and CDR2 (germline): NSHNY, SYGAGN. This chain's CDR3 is CASSGQGARDSDYTF. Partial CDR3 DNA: TGTGCCAGCAGTGGACAGGGGGCGCGTGACTCC.

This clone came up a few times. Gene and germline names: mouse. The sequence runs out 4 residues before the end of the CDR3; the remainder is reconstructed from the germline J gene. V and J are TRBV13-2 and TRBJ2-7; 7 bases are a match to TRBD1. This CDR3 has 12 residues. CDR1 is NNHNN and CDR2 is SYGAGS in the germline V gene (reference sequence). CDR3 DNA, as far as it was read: TGTGCCAGCGGTGTGGGACAGTAT. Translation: CASGVGQY. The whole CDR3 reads CASGVGQYEQYF.

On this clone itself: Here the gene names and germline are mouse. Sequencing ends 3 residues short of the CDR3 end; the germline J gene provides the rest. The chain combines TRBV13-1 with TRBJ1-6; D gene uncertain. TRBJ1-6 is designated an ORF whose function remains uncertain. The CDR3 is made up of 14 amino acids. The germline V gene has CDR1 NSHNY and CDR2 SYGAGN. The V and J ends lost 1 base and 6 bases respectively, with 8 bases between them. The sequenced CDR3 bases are TGTGCCAGCAGTGATCCGGTGGGTAATTCGCCC. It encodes CASSDPVGNSP. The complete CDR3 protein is CASSDPVGNSPLYF.

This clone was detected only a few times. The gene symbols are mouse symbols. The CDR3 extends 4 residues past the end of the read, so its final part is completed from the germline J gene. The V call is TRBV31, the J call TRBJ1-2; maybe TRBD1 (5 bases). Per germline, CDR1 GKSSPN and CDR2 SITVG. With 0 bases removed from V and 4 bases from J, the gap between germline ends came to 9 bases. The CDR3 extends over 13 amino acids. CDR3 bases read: TGTGCCTGGAGTCTAATCAGGGCCTCC. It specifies CAWSLIRAS. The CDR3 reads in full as CAWSLIRASDYTF.

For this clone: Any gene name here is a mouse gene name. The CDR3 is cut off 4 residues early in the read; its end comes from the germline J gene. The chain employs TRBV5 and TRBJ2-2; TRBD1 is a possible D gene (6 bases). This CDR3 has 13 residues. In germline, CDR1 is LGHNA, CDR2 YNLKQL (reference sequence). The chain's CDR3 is CASSTRDIGQLYF. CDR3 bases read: TGTGCCAGCAGCACTCGGGACATCGGG.

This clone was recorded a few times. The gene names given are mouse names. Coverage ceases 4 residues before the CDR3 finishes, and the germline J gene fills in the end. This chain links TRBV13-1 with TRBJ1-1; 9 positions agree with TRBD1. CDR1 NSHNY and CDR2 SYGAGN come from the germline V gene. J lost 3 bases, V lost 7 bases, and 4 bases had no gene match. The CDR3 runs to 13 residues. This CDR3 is CASGRDRDTEVFF. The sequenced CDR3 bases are TGTGCCAGCGGGCGGGACAGGGACACA.

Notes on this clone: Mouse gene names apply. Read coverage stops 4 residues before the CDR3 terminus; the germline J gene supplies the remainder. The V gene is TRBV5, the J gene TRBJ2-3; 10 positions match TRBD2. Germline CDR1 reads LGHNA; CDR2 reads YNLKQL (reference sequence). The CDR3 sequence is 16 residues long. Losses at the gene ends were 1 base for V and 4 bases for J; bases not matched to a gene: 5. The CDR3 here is CASSQVWGLGSETLYF. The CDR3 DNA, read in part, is TGTGCCAGCAGCCAAGTTTGGGGACTGGGGTCAGAA.

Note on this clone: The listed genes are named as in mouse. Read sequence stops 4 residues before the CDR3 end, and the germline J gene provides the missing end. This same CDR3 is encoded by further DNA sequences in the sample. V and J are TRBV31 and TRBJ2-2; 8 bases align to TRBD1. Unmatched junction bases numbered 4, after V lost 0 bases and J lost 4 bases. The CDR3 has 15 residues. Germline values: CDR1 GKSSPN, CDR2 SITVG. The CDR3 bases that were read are TGTGCCTGGAGTCTGCCAGGGGGCGGCACCGGG. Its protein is CAWSLPGGGTG. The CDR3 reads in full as CAWSLPGGGTGQLYF.

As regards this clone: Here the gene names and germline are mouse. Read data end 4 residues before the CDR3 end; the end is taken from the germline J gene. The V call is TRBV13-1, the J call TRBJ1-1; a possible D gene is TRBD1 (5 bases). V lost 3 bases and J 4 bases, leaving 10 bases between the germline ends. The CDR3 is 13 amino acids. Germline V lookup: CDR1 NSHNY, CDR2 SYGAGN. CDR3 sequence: CASSGGESTEVFF. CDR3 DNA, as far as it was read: TGTGCCAGCAGTGGAGGGGAATCCACA.

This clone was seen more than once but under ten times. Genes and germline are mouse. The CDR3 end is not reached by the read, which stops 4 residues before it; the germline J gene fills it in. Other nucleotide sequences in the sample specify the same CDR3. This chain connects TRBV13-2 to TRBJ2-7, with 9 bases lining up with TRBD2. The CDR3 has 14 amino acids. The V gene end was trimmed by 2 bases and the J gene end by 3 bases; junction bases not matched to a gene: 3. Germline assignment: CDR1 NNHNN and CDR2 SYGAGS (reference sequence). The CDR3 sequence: CASGDSGGGYEQYF. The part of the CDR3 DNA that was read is TGTGCCAGCGGTGACTCTGGGGGGGGCTAT.